This TCR beta chain comes out of a study of T-cell reconstitution after alpha-beta-depleted transplantation in children. This clonotype was picked up a small number of times. V was cut by 4 bases and J by 2 bases, with 12 bases left in between. Looked up from germline, CDR1 is LGHNA and CDR2 is YSLEER. This CDR3 has 14 amino acids. Researchers prepared the TCRbeta library using unique molecular identifiers, the study reports. Using its own MiXCR run on the PCR reads, TCRdb lists one record per CDR3 protein. The sample holds roughly 300,000 distinct CDR3 sequences, around 10% seen once. Here the sequenced sample was PBMCs from the stem cell graft donor, taken from the stem cell graft. The receptor comes from a human donor who donated a stem cell graft to a child with acute lymphoblastic leukemia. The chain joins TRBV4-3 to TRBJ2-7; D is tentatively TRBD1 or TRBD2 (5 bases each). The CDR3 is CASSPWGKTYEQYF. The CDR3 DNA follows: TGCGCCAGCAGCCCCTGGGGGAAGACCTACGAGCAGTACTTC.